The rows below give T cell receptor beta chains drawn from one sample of a study of CD8+CD57+ T cells in acquired aplastic anemia. Using its own MiXCR run on the reads, TCRdb lists one record per CDR3 protein. In the table there are 150,000 to 200,000 distinct CDR3 sequences, roughly 48% of which are singletons. Sample: sorted CD4+, CD8+, or CD8+CD57+ T cells (not recorded which) from PBMCs. These receptors were obtained from a human donor with aplastic anemia. Each CDR3 is given with its conserved first and last residue. Fields, in order: D gene, V gene, clone size, J gene, CDR3 protein, CDR3 DNA. D genes are given only for firm matches. The size of a clone is reported for some rows only, either as once, few or many, or as a class for expanded clones.

D: TRBD1; V: TRBV11-3; size: many; J: TRBJ1-2; CDR3: CASSLTAGGDYGYTF; DNA: TGTGCCAGCAGCTTAACGGCAGGGGGTGACTATGGCTACACCTTC
D: .; V: TRBV4-2; size: .; J: TRBJ2-7; CDR3: CASSQEPGAISYEQYF; DNA: TGTGCCAGCAGCCAAGAACCGGGAGCGATCTCCTACGAGCAGTACTTC
D: .; V: TRBV15; size: .; J: TRBJ2-1; CDR3: CATSPAREWDNEQFF; DNA: TGTGCCACCAGCCCTGCGAGGGAGTGGGACAATGAGCAGTTCTTC
D: TRBD1; V: TRBV24-1; size: .; J: TRBJ2-3; CDR3: CATSDLGTASGHTDTQYF; DNA: TGTGCCACCAGTGATTTAGGGACAGCAAGCGGACACACAGATACGCAGTATTTT
D: TRBD2; V: TRBV4-1; size: .; J: TRBJ2-1; CDR3: CASSQVYPSGGSYNEQFF; DNA: TGCGCCAGCAGCCAAGTATATCCTAGCGGGGGGTCCTACAATGAGCAGTTCTTC
D: TRBD2; V: TRBV27; size: few; J: TRBJ2-5; CDR3: CASSLNREGLGETQYF; DNA: TGTGCCAGCAGTTTAAACCGGGAGGGCCTTGGAGAGACCCAGTACTTC
D: .; V: TRBV5-6; size: once; J: TRBJ2-3; CDR3: CASSFAGYRADTQYF; DNA: TGTGCCAGCAGCTTCGCCGGGTATAGGGCAGATACGCAGTATTTT
D: TRBD2; V: TRBV3-1; size: many; J: TRBJ2-7; CDR3: CASSQESDSGRPDEQYF; DNA: TGTGCCAGCAGCCAAGAGTCGGATAGCGGGAGGCCCGACGAGCAGTACTTC
D: TRBD2; V: TRBV4-2; size: once; J: TRBJ2-7; CDR3: CASSQEALSGTGYEQYF; DNA: TGTGCCAGCAGCCAAGAAGCGCTTAGCGGGACGGGCTACGAGCAGTACTTC
D: .; V: TRBV14; size: many; J: TRBJ2-7; CDR3: CASSQDSPFSYEQYF; DNA: TGTGCCAGCAGCCAAGATAGTCCATTTTCATACGAGCAGTACTTC
D: .; V: TRBV2; size: .; J: TRBJ1-1; CDR3: CASSYMGREAFF; DNA: TGTGCCAGCAGTTACATGGGACGGGAAGCTTTCTTT